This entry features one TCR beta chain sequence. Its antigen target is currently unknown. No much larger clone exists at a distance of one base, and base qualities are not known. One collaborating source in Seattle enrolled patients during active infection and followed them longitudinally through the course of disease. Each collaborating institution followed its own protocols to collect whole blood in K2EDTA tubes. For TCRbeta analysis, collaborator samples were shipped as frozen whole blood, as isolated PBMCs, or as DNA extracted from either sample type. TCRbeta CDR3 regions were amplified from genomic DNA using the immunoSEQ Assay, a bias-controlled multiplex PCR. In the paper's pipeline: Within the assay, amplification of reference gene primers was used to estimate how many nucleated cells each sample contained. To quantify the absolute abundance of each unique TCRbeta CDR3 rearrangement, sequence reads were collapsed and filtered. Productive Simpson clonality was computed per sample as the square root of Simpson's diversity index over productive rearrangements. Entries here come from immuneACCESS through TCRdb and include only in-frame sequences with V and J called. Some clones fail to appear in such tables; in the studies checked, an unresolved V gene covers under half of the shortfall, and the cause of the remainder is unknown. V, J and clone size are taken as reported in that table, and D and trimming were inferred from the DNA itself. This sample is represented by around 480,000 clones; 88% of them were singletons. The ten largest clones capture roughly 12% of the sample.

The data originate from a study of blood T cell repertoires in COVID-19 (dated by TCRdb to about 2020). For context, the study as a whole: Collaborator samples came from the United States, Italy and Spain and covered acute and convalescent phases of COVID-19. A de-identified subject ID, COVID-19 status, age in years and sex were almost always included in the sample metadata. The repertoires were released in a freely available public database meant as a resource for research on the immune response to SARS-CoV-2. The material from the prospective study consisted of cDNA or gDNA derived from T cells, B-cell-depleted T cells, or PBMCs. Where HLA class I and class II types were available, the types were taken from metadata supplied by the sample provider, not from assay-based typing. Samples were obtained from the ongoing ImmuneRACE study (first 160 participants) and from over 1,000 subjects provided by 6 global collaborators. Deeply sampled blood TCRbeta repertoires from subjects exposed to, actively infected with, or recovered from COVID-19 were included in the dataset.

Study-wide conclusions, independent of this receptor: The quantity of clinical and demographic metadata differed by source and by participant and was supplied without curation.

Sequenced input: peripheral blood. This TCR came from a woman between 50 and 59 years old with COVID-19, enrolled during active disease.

CDR3 reads: CASSHRGQGFKENTEAFF. Here is the DNA: TGTGCCAGTAGTCACCGGGGACAAGGGTTTAAAGAGAACACTGAAGCTTTCTTT. Here the chain combines TRBV19 and TRBJ1-1; TRBD1 is a possible D gene, resting on 6 matching bases. CDR3 length: 18 amino acids, cysteine to phenylalanine. The DNA shown is the 54-base CDR3, in frame from base 1. CDR1 and CDR2 are drawn from the germline V gene (reference sequence): LNHDA, SQIVND. V is pared back by 5 bases and J by 1 base, with 23 bases lying between the germline termini.